One sample yielded the 24 T cell receptor beta chains listed below, sequenced in a study of shared clonotypes between healthy human individuals (TCRdb year 2020). Library method: the immunoSEQ multiplex PCR assay. TCRdb took this table from immuneACCESS and kept in-frame rearrangements with V and J called. Such tables lack part of the clones; where checked against another copy, unresolved V genes explain under half of the gap, and the rest is unexplained. The sample includes about a million clones, with roughly 80% observed a single time. 0.7% to 0.95% of the sample comes from the top ten. The sequenced material came from memory CD4+ T cells from PBMCs. The cell subset or site label here, explained by the study, means: CD45RA-negative fraction. The receptors here all came from a man between 18 and 35 years old in good health. Some clones in this sample may be carry-over from other donors' samples.

The genes are TRBV9 and TRBJ1-1; weak D call: TRBD1 (5 bases). V was trimmed by 6 bases and J by 0 bases, leaving 18 bases between them. Germline-derived CDR1 and CDR2 are SGDLS and YYNGEE. The CDR3 is 16 amino acids. This chain's CDR3 is CASTRGEGPMNTEAFF. The CDR3 DNA follows: TGTGCCAGCACCCGCGGGGAGGGACCTATGAACACTGAAGCTTTCTTT.

This clone was observed at least ten times. Given the absence of the conserved phenylalanine or tryptophan at the CDR3 end, a read error is likely. The DNA is omitted, as the CDR3 cannot be located on it reliably, and the CDR3 follows TCRdb's listing. This rearrangement joins TRBV20-1 to TRBJ1-1; the table calls TRBD1, which could not be checked here. Germline CDR1 and CDR2: DFQATT and SNEGSKA (reference sequence). Both ends counted, the CDR3 spans 9 residues. CDR3 in amino acids: CSARDRDLG.

For this clone: The sample carries other DNA sequences with the same CDR3. The J gene is TRBJ2-1, the V gene TRBV5-1, with D hard to call. From germline, CDR1 is SGHRS and CDR2 YFSETQ. Trimming shortened V by 0 bases and J by 0 bases, and 7 bases separated the two germline ends. There are 15 residues in the CDR3. The CDR3 sequence: CASSLVADSYNEQFF. The DNA of the CDR3 is TGCGCCAGCAGCTTGGTTGCAGACTCCTACAATGAGCAGTTCTTC.

The V and J genes are TRBV28 and TRBJ1-5; D is possibly TRBD1 (6 bases). Trimming pared 4 bases from V and 7 bases from J, leaving 26 bases between. In germline, CDR1 is MDHEN, CDR2 SYDVKM. The length of the CDR3 is 18 residues. The CDR3 nucleotides are TGTGCCAGCAGTTACACCGGCACGAACGACAGGTTAAGCCAGCCCCAGCATTTT. It yields the protein CASSYTGTNDRLSQPQHF.

This rearrangement joins TRBV7-9 to TRBJ1-1, with D perhaps matching TRBD1 (5 bases). Trimming cost V 5 bases and J 1 base, with 8 bases left between them. The CDR3 runs to 13 residues. CDR1 is SEHNR, CDR2 FQNEAQ, per germline (reference sequence). The CDR3 sequence: CASSKTENTEAFF. The CDR3 coding sequence is TGTGCCAGCAGCAAGACAGAGAACACTGAAGCTTTCTTT.

The V and J genes are TRBV4-1 and TRBJ2-2; 7 bases line up with TRBD2. The CDR3 consists of 12 residues. Trimming at V came to 4 bases and at J to 14 bases, leaving 7 bases not matched to a gene. Per germline, CDR1 MGHRA and CDR2 YSYEKL. CDR3 DNA: TGCGCCAGCAGCCCCGGGGGGAGGGGACTGTTTTTT. It encodes CASSPGGRGLFF.

The chain employs TRBV6-5 and TRBJ1-1; perhaps TRBD1 as D (5 bases). The CDR3 loop spans 13 amino acids. Trimming removed 10 bases from V and 4 bases from J, with 16 bases in between. Germline V CDR1 and CDR2: MNHEY, SVGAGI. CDR3 region: CATTGPASTEAFF. CDR3 coding DNA: TGTGCCACTACAGGTCCCGCGAGCACTGAAGCTTTCTTT.

This rearrangement joins TRBV5-1 to TRBJ2-3; tentative D call: TRBD1 (7 bases). V lost 4 bases and J lost 4, with 16 bases in between. The CDR3 contains 15 residues. Looked up from germline, CDR1 is SGHRS and CDR2 is YFSETQ. The CDR3 nucleotides are TGCGCCAGCAGCCAAACCCAGGGGGGAGCAGATACGCAGTATTTT. This translates into CASSQTQGGADTQYF.

On this clone itself: Germline and junction disagree at one end, which may indicate a read error. The chain combines TRBV28 with TRBJ1-5; TRBD1 aligns across 7 bases. Germline V gene sequence: CDR1 MDHEN, CDR2 SYDVKM. The CDR3 length is 16 residues. Here the CDR3 reads CASSLWFGDSNQHQHF. The CDR3 DNA is TGTGCCAGCAGTTTATGGTTCGGGGACAGCAATCAGCACCAGCATTTT. The full variable domain, rest sourced from reference TRBV28 and TRBJ1-5, is DVKVTQSSRYLVKRTGEKVFLECVQDMDHENMFWYRQDPGLGLRLIYFSYDVKMKEKGDIPEGYSVSREKKERFSLILESASTNQTSMYLCASSLWFGDSNQHQHFGDGTRLSIL.

The chain combines TRBV7-2 with TRBJ2-1; D is unresolved. The CDR3 extends over 14 amino acids. Per germline, CDR1 SGHTA and CDR2 FQGNSA. V was clipped by 1 base and J by 5 bases, with 9 bases between them. The CDR3 region is CASSLEVFNNEQFF. CDR3 bases: TGTGCCAGCAGCTTAGAGGTTTTTAACAATGAGCAGTTCTTC. The full variable domain, with the rest looked up from reference TRBV7-2 and TRBJ2-1, is GAGVSQSPSNKVTEKGKDVELRCDPISGHTALYWYRQSLGQGLEFLIYFQGNSAPDKSGLPSDRFSAERTGGSVSTLTIQRTQQEDSAVYLCASSLEVFNNEQFFGPGTRLTVL.

Points on this clone: This likely came from a read error, as a far larger clone is one base away. The sample carries other DNA sequences with the same CDR3. This chain's CDR3 is CASSLPGTGGYGTPYEQYF. In DNA, the CDR3 is TGTGCCAGCAGTTTACCCGGGACAGGGGGCTACGGAACCCCCTATGAGCAGTACTTC. The chain couples TRBV28 to TRBJ2-7, with TRBD1 identical over 12 bases. Germline CDR1 and CDR2: MDHEN and SYDVKM. The CDR3 covers 19 residues.

Many counts were recorded for this clone. This sequence joins TRBV4-1 and TRBJ2-1, with 11 nucleotides matching TRBD1. CDR1 and CDR2 (germline): MGHRA, YSYEKL. Losses at the gene ends were 6 bases for V and 3 bases for J; bases not matched to a gene: 7. The CDR3 runs to 16 residues. The CDR3 DNA follows: TGCGCCAGCAGGGATCCCGGGACAGGGGGCTACAATGAGCAGTTCTTC. Its protein is CASRDPGTGGYNEQFF.

This clone showed up just once. The CDR3 is CASSNLGVSTDTQYF. In DNA form, the CDR3 reads TGTGCCAGCAGTAACCTGGGGGTTTCGACAGATACGCAGTATTTT. This chain uses TRBV6-5 with TRBJ2-3; D possibly matches TRBD1 or TRBD2 (5 bases each). Trimming left V 5 bases short and J 3 bases short, with 15 bases between. CDR1 and CDR2 (germline): MNHEY, SVGAGI. The CDR3 spans 15 residues.

The chain has TRBV11-1 and TRBJ2-6; 10 nucleotides agree with TRBD1. Germline trimming cut 5 bases from V and 2 bases from J; bases unmatched to any gene: 12. This CDR3 contains 19 residues. CDR1 and CDR2 (germline): SGHAT, FQDESV (reference sequence). Written as DNA, the CDR3 is TGTGCCAGCAGCCGGAGAGTGGGACAGGGGCTACCTGGGGCCAACGTCCTGACTTTC. Its protein product is CASSRRVGQGLPGANVLTF.

There are many counts of this clone. The rearrangement uses TRBV19 and TRBJ1-5; D remains ambiguous. Trimming removed 5 bases at V and 3 bases at J, with 11 bases between. The length of the CDR3 is 14 residues. Germline CDR1 and CDR2: LNHDA and SQIVND (reference sequence). In DNA, the CDR3 is TGTGCCAGTAGTGACCCCGGTACCAATCAGCCCCAGCATTTT. This gives the protein CASSDPGTNQPQHF.

The chain couples TRBV28 to TRBJ2-5, with 12 bases fitting TRBD1. The CDR3 runs 16 residues. With V trimmed by 5 bases and J by 4 bases, 8 bases remained unmatched. In germline, CDR1 is MDHEN, CDR2 SYDVKM. DNA for the CDR3: TGTGCCAGCAGTGCCGGGACAGGGGGCCGTGGAGAGACCCAGTACTTC. Its protein is CASSAGTGGRGETQYF.

This chain uses TRBV5-1 with TRBJ2-7; 12 nucleotides match TRBD2. The CDR3 consists of 15 residues. The germline V gene has CDR1 SGHRS and CDR2 YFSETQ. V lost 4 bases to trimming and J lost 4 bases; unmatched junction nucleotides: 6. The CDR3 DNA reads as TGCGCCAGCAGCGTCGGACTAGCGGGGACTTACGAGCAGTACTTC. It is translated as CASSVGLAGTYEQYF.

This clone was seen only once. This chain uses TRBV28 with TRBJ2-3; no reliable D call. V was clipped by 5 bases and J by 5 bases, with 14 bases between them. The CDR3 length is 14 residues. Germline-derived CDR1 and CDR2 are MDHEN and SYDVKM. CDR3 bases: TGTGCCAGCAGTCCTGTGACTGGGGAAGATACGCAGTATTTT. It encodes CASSPVTGEDTQYF.

V gene TRBV7-2 combines with J gene TRBJ2-1; D not certain. This CDR3 spans 13 amino acids. In germline, CDR1 is SGHTA, CDR2 FQGNSA. V dropped 0 bases and J dropped 5 bases, with 5 bases sitting between them. The CDR3 is CASSLATHNEQFF. CDR3 in DNA: TGTGCCAGCAGCTTAGCAACCCACAATGAGCAGTTCTTC.

This clone was detected only a few times. The chain links TRBV7-6 to TRBJ2-3, with D maybe TRBD2 (5 bases). Trimming stripped 5 bases from V and 4 bases from J, with 16 bases between. Germline-derived CDR1 and CDR2 are SGHVS and FNYEAQ. The CDR3 extends over 15 amino acids. CDR3 amino acids: CASSMWAGGSDTQYF. In nucleotides, the CDR3 is TGTGCCAGCAGCATGTGGGCCGGAGGATCAGATACGCAGTATTTT.

A remark on this clone: A far larger clone is just one base off, so this is likely a read error. The chain employs TRBV7-9 and TRBJ1-1, with a tentative D call TRBD1 (6 bases). V shed 4 bases and J shed 3 bases, with 12 bases lying between them. This CDR3 comprises 14 residues. Germline V gene lookup returns CDR1 SEHNR and CDR2 FQNEAQ (reference sequence). CDR3 DNA: TGTGCCAGCAGCTCAACCAGGGGACACACTGAAGCTTTCTTT. Residues: CASSSTRGHTEAFF.

A single count supports this clone. This chain uses TRBV30 with TRBJ1-2; tentative D call: TRBD1 (6 bases). CDR3 length: 13 residues. Germline values: CDR1 GTSNPN, CDR2 SVGIG (reference sequence). Trimming shortened V by 5 bases and J by 6 bases, and 16 bases separated the two germline ends. The CDR3 DNA reads as TGTGCCTGGTCAGGGGTTTTGAGGAATGGCTACACCTTC. Translated: CAWSGVLRNGYTF.

The V call is TRBV4-2, the J call TRBJ2-3, with D possibly TRBD2 on 6 matching bases. V lost 3 bases and J 0 bases, leaving 16 bases between the germline ends. CDR1 LGHNA and CDR2 YNFKEQ come from the germline V gene. The CDR3 is made up of 17 amino acids. Written as DNA, the CDR3 is TGTGCCAGCAGCCACACCCAGACTAGAACTAGCACAGATACGCAGTATTTT. Amino acid sequence: CASSHTQTRTSTDTQYF.

The chain joins TRBV28 to TRBJ2-7; 7 bases are shared with TRBD1. This CDR3 has 13 amino acids. The germline V gene encodes CDR1 MDHEN and CDR2 SYDVKM. The ends lost 7 bases at V and 3 bases at J; junction bases unmatched: 6. This CDR3 reads CASTPPGGYEQYF. The CDR3 bases are TGTGCCAGCACCCCCCCAGGGGGCTACGAGCAGTACTTC. The entire variable domain, with the rest obtained from reference TRBV28 and TRBJ2-7, is as follows: DVKVTQSSRYLVKRTGEKVFLECVQDMDHENMFWYRQDPGLGLRLIYFSYDVKMKEKGDIPEGYSVSREKKERFSLILESASTNQTSMYLCASTPPGGYEQYFGPGTRLTVT.